This T cell receptor (beta chain) appears in the sequencing data of a study of blood T cell repertoires in COVID-19. Whole-study context: PBMCs, B-cell-depleted T cells, or T cells provided the cDNA or gDNA that made up the material.

Generated by immunoSEQ multiplex PCR, the TCRdb table keeps only in-frame clones and is missing some. This table holds some 280,000 clones, over 80% found once. Input material: peripheral blood. The clonotype was recovered from a woman aged 50 to 60 with active or convalescent COVID-19.

CDR3 region: CASSSSGNSVYEQYF. In DNA, the CDR3 is TGTGCCAGCAGCTCTAGCGGGAATAGTGTCTACGAGCAGTACTTC. The genes are TRBV7-2 and TRBJ2-7, with 9 bases aligning to TRBD2. Germline CDR1 and CDR2: SGHTA and FQGNSA. J gave up 3 bases and V 4 bases, and 7 bases lay outside the gene matches. This CDR3 spans 15 amino acids.